This T cell receptor beta chain was recorded in a study of blood T cell repertoires in COVID-19. Assay used: immunoSEQ multiplex PCR; TCRdb lists only in-frame clones, some missing. The sample lists 250,000 to 350,000 clones, roughly 80% occurring once. This clone was seen only once. The sequence derives from a woman in her 50s with active or convalescent COVID-19. The sequenced material came from peripheral blood.

This CDR3 is CASSIWQGEEQYF. The DNA of the CDR3 is TGTGCCAGTAGTATTTGGCAGGGTGAAGAGCAGTACTTC. The rearrangement links TRBV19 to TRBJ2-7; D may be TRBD1 (5 bases). Germline-derived CDR1 and CDR2 are LNHDA and SQIVND (reference sequence). The V end lost 3 bases, the J end lost 7 bases, and 13 bases lay between the germline ends. The CDR3 covers 13 residues.